These T cell receptor beta chains were read from a single sample in a study of T cells in Graves' hyperthyroidism and ophthalmopathy. TCRdb itself ran the multiplex PCR reads through MiXCR, one entry per CDR3 protein. The table shows fewer than 500,000 distinct CDR3 sequences, with about 14% occurring only once. Sample: blood. The source of these receptors is a man in his late teens or twenties with Graves' ophthalmopathy. Each CDR3 is given with its conserved first and last residue. A D gene is named only where the DNA matches it firmly. Some rows mark clone size as missing; the rest say once, few, many or name a class of expanded clone.

j_gene: TRBJ2-5; d_gene: TRBD1; v_gene: TRBV28; abundance: few; CDR3nt: TGTGCCAGCAGTATACCGACAGGGCAAGAGACCCAGTACTTC; CDR3aa: CASSIPTGQETQYF
j_gene: TRBJ2-7; d_gene: TRBD1; v_gene: TRBV20-1; abundance: .; CDR3nt: TGCAGTGCTAGAGACCGTAGAGGGGGCAGGTCTGGCGAGCAGTACTTC; CDR3aa: CSARDRRGGRSGEQYF
j_gene: TRBJ2-7; d_gene: TRBD1; v_gene: TRBV10-3; abundance: .; CDR3nt: TGTGCCACTGAGGGGGCAGGGGAGCCGGTAGTGGAGCAGTACTTC; CDR3aa: CATEGAGEPVVEQYF
j_gene: TRBJ2-1; d_gene: TRBD2; v_gene: TRBV6-2/TRBV6-3; abundance: many; CDR3nt: TGTGCCAGCAGCGACGGGGGGGCCGGTCTCAATGAGCAGTTCTTC; CDR3aa: CASSDGGAGLNEQFF
j_gene: TRBJ1-2; d_gene: .; v_gene: TRBV30; abundance: many; CDR3nt: TGTGCCTGGAGCCCAACAGGGCGCGAGTCCCAGTGGGGCTACACCTTC; CDR3aa: CAWSPTGRESQWGYTF
j_gene: TRBJ2-3; d_gene: .; v_gene: TRBV7-2; abundance: many; CDR3nt: TGTGCCAGCAGCTTAGAGGGCTTGTCGGGCACAGATACGCAGTATTTT; CDR3aa: CASSLEGLSGTDTQYF
j_gene: TRBJ1-4; d_gene: .; v_gene: TRBV7-6; abundance: many; CDR3nt: TGTGCCAGCAGCCCGGGCAGGGGCGACGGTGAAAAACTGTTTTTT; CDR3aa: CASSPGRGDGEKLFF
j_gene: TRBJ2-2; d_gene: TRBD2; v_gene: TRBV11-2; abundance: many; CDR3nt: TGTGCCAGCAGGTCTCCTTGGGGGACTATGAACACCGGGGAGCTGTTTTTT; CDR3aa: CASRSPWGTMNTGELFF
j_gene: TRBJ2-3; d_gene: TRBD2; v_gene: TRBV6-1; abundance: few; CDR3nt: TGTGCCAGTGAACTAGCGGGGGGCACAGATACGCAGTATTTT; CDR3aa: CASELAGGTDTQYF
j_gene: TRBJ2-1; d_gene: .; v_gene: TRBV2; abundance: many; CDR3nt: TGTGCCAGCAGTGGAGCGGGCTACAATGAGCAGTTCTTC; CDR3aa: CASSGAGYNEQFF